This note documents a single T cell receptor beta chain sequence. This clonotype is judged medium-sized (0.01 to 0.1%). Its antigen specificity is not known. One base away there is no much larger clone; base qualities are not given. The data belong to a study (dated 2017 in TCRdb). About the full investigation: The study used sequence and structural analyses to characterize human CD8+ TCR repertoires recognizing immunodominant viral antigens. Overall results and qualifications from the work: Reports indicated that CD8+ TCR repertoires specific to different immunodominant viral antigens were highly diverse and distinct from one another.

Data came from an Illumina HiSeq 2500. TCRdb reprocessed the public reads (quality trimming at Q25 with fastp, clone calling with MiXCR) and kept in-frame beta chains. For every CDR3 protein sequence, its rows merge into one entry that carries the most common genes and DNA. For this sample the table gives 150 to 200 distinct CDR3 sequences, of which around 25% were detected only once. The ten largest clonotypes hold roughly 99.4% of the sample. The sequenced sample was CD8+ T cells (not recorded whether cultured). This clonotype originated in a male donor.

The CDR3 sequence is CAPMWAPLHF. DNA sequence: TGTGCACCCATGTGGGCACCCCTCCACTTT. The V and J segments used are TRBV6-5 and TRBJ1-6, with an unclear D gene assignment. Looking up the germline V gene yields CDR1 MNHEY and CDR2 SVGAGI. Including cysteine and phenylalanine, the CDR3 has 10 amino acids. Only the CDR3 portion is preserved as DNA: 30 bases, with reading frame beginning at the first base.